This entry lists 24 T cell receptor beta chains sequenced from one sample in a study of CD8 T cells in ankylosing spondylitis. General study findings and limits: Ankylosing spondylitis blood appeared to be characterized by a TCR beta motif of 8 or 9 highly homologous variants.

Their specific antigens are unknown. Each CDR3 protein gets one entry after TCRdb re-called the 5' RACE reads with MiXCR. The sample yields about 450,000 distinct CDR3 sequences, around 26% seen once. The specimen sequenced was blood, either unsorted or a sorted T cell fraction (not recorded which). All receptors come from a male donor with ankylosing spondylitis.

The V gene is TRBV7-9, the J gene TRBJ2-5; 7 nucleotides agree with TRBD2. CDR3 size: 14 residues. Germline CDR1 and CDR2: SEHNR and FQNEAQ (reference sequence). J lost 1 base, V lost 5 bases, and 4 bases had no gene match. CDR3 nucleotides: TGTGCCAGCAGCCAGACTAGCCTCCAAGAGACCCAGTACTTC. Protein: CASSQTSLQETQYF.

This chain uses TRBV5-6 with TRBJ2-2; D possibly corresponds to TRBD1 (6 bases). CDR1 SGHDT and CDR2 YYEEEE come from the germline V gene. The CDR3 spans 15 residues. V lost 3 bases and J 0 bases, leaving 9 bases between the germline ends. CDR3 sequence: CASSYGQTNTGELFF. The CDR3 DNA is TGTGCCAGCAGCTACGGACAGACGAACACCGGGGAGCTGTTTTTT.

This clonotype was seen more than once but under ten times. This sequence joins TRBV29-1 and TRBJ1-2, with 9 bases aligning to TRBD1. Germline V gene lookup returns CDR1 SQVTM and CDR2 ANQGSEA. The CDR3 spans 13 residues. V lost 5 bases, J lost 8 bases, and 9 bases stayed unmatched. The CDR3 loop is CSVSPGTGHGYTF. The DNA for the CDR3 is TGCAGCGTTTCTCCCGGGACAGGGCACGGCTACACCTTC.

The chain is built from TRBV12-3 or TRBV12-4 and TRBJ2-1, with TRBD2 matching over 9 bases. V lost 5 bases, J lost 4 bases, and 9 bases stayed unmatched. The CDR3 runs 16 residues. Here the CDR3 DNA reads TGTGCCAGCAGTCCTCCGGGACTAGCTGCTTACAATGAGCAGTTCTTC. It translates to CASSPPGLAAYNEQFF.

This clonotype showed up just a few times. The V and J genes are TRBV29-1 and TRBJ2-1, with D possibly being TRBD2 (6 bases). The CDR3 has 15 amino acids. Germline CDR1 reads SQVTM; CDR2 reads ANQGSEA. Trimming shortened V by 4 bases and J by 2 bases, and 15 bases separated the two germline ends. The CDR3: CSVVGFSGAYNEQFF. CDR3 in DNA: TGCAGCGTTGTAGGGTTTAGCGGTGCCTACAATGAGCAGTTCTTC.

The chain carries TRBV7-8 and TRBJ2-7, with 9 bases that match TRBD2. V lost 2 bases to trimming and J lost 2 bases; unmatched junction nucleotides: 7. This CDR3 is built from 16 residues. Germline lookup yields CDR1 SGHVS and CDR2 FQNEAQ. The DNA of the CDR3 is TGTGCCAGCAGCTTATCGGGACTAGCCAGCACCTACGAGCAGTACTTC. This translates into CASSLSGLASTYEQYF.

V usage is TRBV6-2 or TRBV6-3 and J usage is TRBJ1-2, with D tentatively TRBD1 (6 bases). Between the trimmed V and J ends, which lost 6 bases and 5 bases, there was a span of 25 bases. CDR1 is MNHEY and CDR2 is SVGEGT in the germline V gene. CDR3 length equals 17 residues. CDR3 residues: CASRIPGQTSGTYGYTF. The DNA of the CDR3 is TGTGCCAGCAGAATTCCGGGACAAACCTCCGGAACTTATGGCTACACCTTC.

The genes are TRBV6-5 and TRBJ1-1, with D perhaps TRBD1 (5 bases). Germline V gives CDR1 MNHEY, CDR2 SVGAGI. With 0 bases removed from V and 0 bases from J, the gap between germline ends came to 8 bases. The CDR3 consists of 15 residues. For the CDR3, the DNA is TGTGCCAGCAGTTACTCCGGACATATGAACACTGAAGCTTTCTTT. Protein: CASSYSGHMNTEAFF.

This clonotype was observed many times. V and J are TRBV4-2 and TRBJ2-1; tentative D call: TRBD1 (5 bases). V gave up 0 bases and J gave up 5 bases, with 5 bases separating them. The CDR3 sequence is 13 residues long. Looked up from germline, CDR1 is LGHNA and CDR2 is YNFKEQ. The CDR3 region has the DNA TGTGCCAGCAGCCAAGACAGGGACAATGAGCAGTTCTTC. It codes for CASSQDRDNEQFF.

This rearrangement joins TRBV5-6 to TRBJ1-4; D is unclear. Germline-derived CDR1 and CDR2 are SGHDT and YYEEEE. The CDR3 loop spans 13 amino acids. The V gene lost 0 bases and the J gene lost 4 bases, with 4 bases spanning the gap. The CDR3 coding sequence is TGTGCCAGCAGCTTGGTCCTTAATGAAAAACTGTTTTTT. This translates into CASSLVLNEKLFF.

The V and J genes are TRBV18 and TRBJ2-1, with D unresolved. The V end was cut by 1 base, the J end by 8 bases, with 12 bases between. The CDR3 is made up of 14 amino acids. Germline V gene sequence: CDR1 KGHSH, CDR2 LQKENI. The CDR3 loop is CASSPRTVVDEQFF. The CDR3, as DNA: TGTGCCAGCTCACCACGGACCGTGGTAGATGAGCAGTTCTTC.

This clonotype was detected ten times or more. The J gene is TRBJ2-5, the V gene TRBV29-1; D is uncertain. CDR1 SQVTM and CDR2 ANQGSEA come from the germline V gene. V shed 4 bases and J shed 1 base, with 10 bases lying between them. The CDR3 is 13 amino acids. In nucleotides, the CDR3 is TGCAGCGTTGCGGTTCACCTCCAAGAGACCCAGTACTTC. Protein: CSVAVHLQETQYF.

This chain uses TRBV19 with TRBJ1-5; no definite D call. The V and J ends lost 3 bases and 4 bases respectively, with 10 bases between them. This CDR3 region has 14 residues. In germline, CDR1 is LNHDA, CDR2 SQIVND (reference sequence). CDR3 region: CASSIGGLNQPQHF. The DNA for the CDR3 is TGTGCCAGTAGTATCGGCGGGTTAAATCAGCCCCAGCATTTT.

V gene TRBV5-1 combines with J gene TRBJ2-7, with D perhaps matching TRBD2 (6 bases). V shed 6 bases and J shed 6 bases, with 16 bases lying between them. Germline lookup yields CDR1 SGHRS and CDR2 YFSETQ. This CDR3 contains 13 residues. CDR3 loop: CASNSGPGGEQYF. The CDR3 DNA is TGCGCCAGCAACTCGGGACCCGGGGGCGAGCAGTACTTC.

In this sample, this clonotype turned up a few times. The V and J genes are TRBV5-1 and TRBJ1-4; no firm D call. In germline, CDR1 is SGHRS, CDR2 YFSETQ. V was cut by 4 bases and J by 5 bases, with 9 bases left in between. There are 13 residues in the CDR3. In nucleotides, the CDR3 is TGCGCCAGCAGCCGCATCTCGAATGAAAAACTGTTTTTT. It codes for CASSRISNEKLFF.

This chain connects TRBV6-6 to TRBJ1-5; D is uncertain. CDR1 is MNHNY, CDR2 SVGAGI, per germline (reference sequence). V lost 2 bases and J lost 7, with 3 bases in between. CDR3 length: 11 residues. The CDR3 DNA is TGTGCCAGCAGTTACGACCAGCCCCAGCATTTT. Its translation is CASSYDQPQHF.

A few counts support this clonotype. The J gene is TRBJ2-1, the V gene TRBV5-1; the D is unclear. Per the germline V gene, CDR1 is SGHRS and CDR2 is YFSETQ. With 4 bases removed from V and 6 bases from J, the gap between germline ends came to 14 bases. This CDR3 has 14 amino acids. The DNA for the CDR3 is TGCGCCAGCAGCCAATTGGGTAGGCCCAATGAGCAGTTCTTC. Its protein is CASSQLGRPNEQFF. Looking up the rest from reference TRBV5-1 and TRBJ2-1 gives the full variable domain: KAGVTQTPRYLIKTRGQQVTLSCSPISGHRSVSWYQQTPGQGLQFLFEYFSETQRNKGNFPGRFSGRQFSNSRSEMNVSTLELGDSALYLCASSQLGRPNEQFFGPGTRLTVL.

This clonotype has a handful of counts. The chain is built from TRBV5-1 and TRBJ2-2; 8 nucleotides match TRBD2. The CDR3 consists of 16 residues. Per the germline V gene, CDR1 is SGHRS and CDR2 is YFSETQ. V lost 7 bases, J lost 4 bases, and 12 bases stayed unmatched. The CDR3 loop is CASQTSAGGVTGELFF. CDR3 in DNA: TGCGCCAGCCAGACGTCGGCGGGAGGCGTCACCGGGGAGCTGTTTTTT. Full variable domain (outside the CDR3, taken from reference TRBV5-1 and TRBJ2-2): KAGVTQTPRYLIKTRGQQVTLSCSPISGHRSVSWYQQTPGQGLQFLFEYFSETQRNKGNFPGRFSGRQFSNSRSEMNVSTLELGDSALYLCASQTSAGGVTGELFFGEGSRLTVL.

The V call is TRBV3-1, the J call TRBJ1-6; no firm D call. The V end lost 0 bases, the J end lost 5 bases, and 5 bases lay between the germline ends. The CDR3 length is 14 residues. The V gene's germline CDR1 is LGHDT and CDR2 YNNKEL (reference sequence). Written as DNA, the CDR3 is TGTGCCAGCAGCCAAGAACAGAATAATTCACCCCTCCACTTT. Protein product: CASSQEQNNSPLHF.

The chain uses TRBV2 and TRBJ1-1; D call uncertain. CDR1 is SNHLY and CDR2 is FYNNEI in the germline V gene. CDR3 length: 10 residues. V was shortened by 8 bases and J by 5 bases, with 6 bases between the two germline ends. CDR3 in DNA: TGTGCCAGCGGAGGGACTGAAGCTTTCTTT. Protein: CASGGTEAFF. The full variable domain, in which reference TRBV2 and TRBJ1-1 provide the parts outside the CDR3, is EPEVTQTPSHQVTQMGQEVILRCVPISNHLYFYWYRQILGQKVEFLVSFYNNEISEKSEIFDDQFSVERPDGSNFTLKIRSTKLEDSAMYFCASGGTEAFFGQGTRLTVV.

The rearrangement joins TRBV7-7 to TRBJ1-1; possible D gene TRBD1, 6 bases. V was pared by 2 bases and J by 2 bases, with 21 bases between. The CDR3 length is 18 residues. Germline V gene sequence: CDR1 SSHAT, CDR2 FNYEAQ (reference sequence). CDR3: CASSLSAGQVLFNTEAFF. CDR3 coding DNA: TGTGCCAGCAGCTTATCGGCGGGACAAGTACTTTTTAACACTGAAGCTTTCTTT.

J is TRBJ1-1 and V is TRBV3-1, with a possible D match to TRBD1 (6 bases). Germline V lookup: CDR1 LGHDT, CDR2 YNNKEL (reference sequence). The CDR3 has 14 amino acids. Deletions cut 4 bases from V and 6 bases from J, with 15 bases between. The CDR3 loop is CASSPLSGGPEAFF. The CDR3 bases are TGTGCCAGCAGCCCATTGTCTGGGGGCCCTGAAGCTTTCTTT.

The CDR3 loop is CATSRDWMKTQPQHF. The CDR3 DNA is TGTGCCACCAGCAGAGATTGGATGAAGACTCAGCCCCAGCATTTT. The V gene is TRBV15, the J gene TRBJ1-5; D gene uncertain. Germline CDR1 LNHNV, CDR2 YYDKDF (reference sequence). There are 15 residues in the CDR3. V was trimmed by 0 bases and J by 6 bases, leaving 12 bases between them.

V is TRBV20-1 and J is TRBJ1-1, with TRBD1 identical over 8 bases. This CDR3 spans 14 amino acids. With 5 bases clipped from V and 0 bases from J, the junction kept 5 bases outside the gene matches. Germline CDR1 DFQATT, CDR2 SNEGSKA (reference sequence). The CDR3 nucleotides are TGCAGTGCTCGAAAGACAGGGGTGAACACTGAAGCTTTCTTT. Translating gives CSARKTGVNTEAFF.